Listed below are T cell receptor beta chains from one sample, sequenced in a study of cytomegalovirus exposure and HLA in healthy donors. Assay used: immunoSEQ multiplex PCR; TCRdb lists only in-frame clones, some missing. The table has about 73,000 clones, 95% seen once. Sample: PBMCs. The receptors were sampled from a man aged 18 to 30 in good health and CMV-seronegative. CDR3s include the opening cysteine and the closing phenylalanine or tryptophan. Fields, in order: V gene, J gene, clone size, D gene, CDR3 protein, CDR3 DNA. A D gene is named only where the DNA matches it firmly. Size is omitted from some rows. Given values are once, few, many or a class for expanded clones.

>TRBV6-5|TRBJ1-1|.|.
CASSYSDTLNTEAFF
TGTGCCAGCAGTTACTCGGACACCTTGAACACTGAAGCTTTCTTT
>TRBV4-1|TRBJ2-3|.|TRBD2
CASSPLSGVTDTQYF
TGCGCCAGCAGCCCACTTAGCGGGGTCACAGATACGCAGTATTTT
>TRBV29-1|TRBJ2-2|.|TRBD1
CSARQGAANTGELFF
TGCAGCGCCCGACAGGGGGCTGCGAACACCGGGGAGCTGTTTTTT
>TRBV5-4|TRBJ2-5|once|.
CASSLRQSQETQYF
TGTGCCAGCAGCTTGCGACAGAGCCAAGAGACCCAGTACTTC
>TRBV2|TRBJ1-2|.|TRBD1
CASRTLRDRGRPSRGYTF
TGTGCCAGCAGGACACTGAGGGACAGGGGGCGCCCATCTAGGGGCTACACCTTC
>TRBV28|TRBJ2-7|.|TRBD1
CASSFLTGTATYEQYF
TGTGCCAGCAGTTTTCTCACCGGGACAGCAACCTACGAGCAGTACTTC
>TRBV9|TRBJ1-5|.|TRBD1
CASSLAGQGLQPQHF
TGTGCCAGCAGCCTAGCGGGACAGGGGTTGCAGCCCCAGCATTTT
>TRBV6-5|TRBJ1-2|.|.
CASSYLAGYGYTF
TGTGCCAGCAGTTACTTGGCAGGGTATGGCTACACCTTC
>TRBV9|TRBJ2-1|.|.
CASSVTERVYNEQFF
TGTGCCAGCAGCGTAACAGAGCGGGTTTACAATGAGCAGTTCTTC
>TRBV7-9|TRBJ2-7|.|.
CASSFTGSAYYEQYF
TGTGCCAGCAGCTTCACAGGTTCCGCCTACTACGAGCAGTACTTC
>TRBV7-2|TRBJ1-1|.|.
CASSLARKNTEAFF
TGTGCCAGCAGCTTAGCGAGGAAGAACACTGAAGCTTTCTTT
>TRBV6-1|TRBJ1-1|.|.
CASDTTGMNTEAFF
TGTGCCAGTGACACGACGGGAATGAACACTGAAGCTTTCTTT
>TRBV28|TRBJ2-7|.|TRBD2
CASRSGLLSSGGINYEQYF
TGTGCCAGCAGGTCAGGGTTATTGTCTAGCGGGGGGATTAACTACGAGCAGTACTTC
>TRBV6-5|TRBJ2-7|.|TRBD1
CASADDRQGTYEQYF
TGTGCCAGCGCCGATGATAGACAGGGCACCTACGAGCAGTACTTC